Presented here are 8 T cell receptor beta chains from one specimen sequenced in a study of tumor-infiltrating lymphocytes in primary liver carcinoma. Each 20-30 mg portion of unsorted bulk tissue served as the source for co-extraction of RNA and DNA. Starting from 400 to 500 ng of total RNA, TCR beta cDNA was produced with a primer in the constant region. Sequencing libraries for TCR beta derived from three nested multiplex PCR rounds that used slightly modified ARM-PCR. For approximately 9 cycles apiece, the opening two PCR rounds ran with TRBV1-TRBV30 forward primers and a C-beta reverse primer. TCRdb passed the multiplex PCR reads through MiXCR, listing each CDR3 protein once. The sample yields just under 95,000 distinct CDR3 sequences, 68% seen once. The sample consisted of tumor-adjacent normal liver tissue. The source of these receptors is a middle-aged man with primary liver carcinoma and hepatitis B virus infection.

This clonotype was seen many times. The gene calls are TRBV6-5 and TRBJ2-7, with D maybe TRBD1 (6 bases). From germline, CDR1 is MNHEY and CDR2 SVGAGI. V dropped 6 bases and J dropped 4 bases, with 16 bases sitting between them. There are 14 residues in the CDR3. CDR3 sequence (DNA): TGTGCCAGCAGACTCGACAGGCTAGTATACGAGCAGTACTTC. This codes for CASRLDRLVYEQYF.

For this clonotype: This may arise from a read error, as a much more abundant clone is one base away. The chain recombines TRBV28 with TRBJ1-1, with D maybe TRBD1 (6 bases). The germline gives CDR1 MDHEN, CDR2 SYDVKM. The CDR3 totals 15 residues. CDR3 residues: CAGSLTNRAPAEAFF. The DNA of the CDR3 is TGTGCCGGCAGTCTAACTAACAGGGCCCCCGCTGAAGCTTTCTTT.

On this clonotype itself: At one end, the junction sequence differs from germline, possibly due to a read error. The chain carries TRBV6-5 and TRBJ2-2, with TRBD1 matching over 9 bases. CDR1 MNHEY and CDR2 SVGAGI come from the germline V gene. This CDR3 is built from 14 residues. CDR3 amino acids: CANSSTGGTGELFF. The CDR3 DNA reads TGTGCCAACAGTTCGACAGGGGGTACCGGGGAGCTGTTTTTT.

Details on this clonotype: An end of the junction does not agree with germline; a read error may underlie this. This sequence joins TRBV5-6 and TRBJ1-5; TRBD1 aligns across 11 bases. In germline, CDR1 is SGHDT, CDR2 YYEEEE. The CDR3 is 16 residues long. For the CDR3, the DNA is TGTGCCAGCAACTTGGGACAGGGGGGAACCAATCAGCCTCAGCATTTT. Its translation is CASNLGQGGTNQPQHF.

The rearrangement joins TRBV12-3 or TRBV12-4 to TRBJ2-5; D may correspond to TRBD1 or TRBD2 (5 bases each). Trimming removed 8 bases at V and 11 bases at J, with 21 bases between. The CDR3 is 13 residues long. The CDR3 coding sequence is TGTGCCAGCGGGCAGTCTCGTCGAGGGGCACAGTACTTC. This sequence encodes CASGQSRRGAQYF.

On this clonotype itself: A junction end diverges from the germline sequence, so it may reflect a read error. The chain carries TRBV29-1 and TRBJ2-5; 8 bases agree with TRBD1. The length of the CDR3 is 12 residues. Germline lookup yields CDR1 SQVTM and CDR2 ANQGSEA. This chain's CDR3 is CSVGTGRGTRYF. CDR3 nucleotides: TGCAGCGTCGGGACAGGCCGAGGGACCCGGTACTTC.

This clonotype appeared a few times. V is TRBV9 and J is TRBJ2-5; D ambiguous. The CDR3 loop spans 11 amino acids. Trimming took off 4 bases at V and 5 bases at J, with 6 bases between the two ends. Germline V gene data show CDR1 as SGDLS and CDR2 as YYNGEE. Here the CDR3 DNA reads TGTGCCAGCAGCTTCGGGGAGACCCAGTACTTC. Protein: CASSFGETQYF.

The sample holds one count of this clonotype. This clone may be a read error of a much larger clone one base away. The rearrangement uses TRBV7-9 and TRBJ1-2, with no clear D. This CDR3 has 13 residues. CDR1 SEHNR and CDR2 FQNEAQ come from the germline V gene (reference sequence). The DNA of the CDR3 is TGTGCCATCAGCTTAGATGTGGCCTATGGCTACACCTTC. Encoded protein: CAISLDVAYGYTF.